The text below deals with one T cell receptor beta chain. TCRdb keeps only in-frame clones here, not all; method: immunoSEQ multiplex PCR. The sample lists 250,000 to 300,000 clones, 86% occurring once. The V end lost 5 bases, the J end lost 0 bases, and 14 bases lay between the germline ends. CDR3 size: 15 residues. Patients from Seattle were sampled longitudinally, starting during active infection. This specimen comes from a study of blood T cell repertoires in COVID-19. Sequencing used peripheral blood. The TCR comes from a woman between 65 and 79 years old with COVID-19, enrolled during active disease. V and J are TRBV5-3 and TRBJ1-1; D gene uncertain. TRBV5-3 is noted as an ORF with a role that remains uncertain. CDR3 in amino acids: CARRVRRLLNTEAFF. The CDR3 coding sequence is TGTGCCAGAAGAGTTAGGAGACTATTGAACACTGAAGCTTTCTTT.